Presented here are 8 T cell receptor beta chains from one specimen sequenced in a study of T cell repertoires in cytomegalovirus infection. TCRdb reprocessed the reads via MiXCR and lists one record per CDR3 protein. The table includes nearly 550,000 distinct CDR3 sequences, more than 15% detected once. The sequenced material came from CD8+ T cells from PBMCs. The source is a human donor in good health (CMV status not recorded). Some clones in this sample may be carry-over from other donors' samples.

J is TRBJ1-2 and V is TRBV4-1; a weak D match, TRBD1 (5 bases). CDR3 length: 15 amino acids. Germline V CDR1 and CDR2: MGHRA, YSYEKL. Trimming cost V 2 bases and J 3 bases, with 13 bases left between them. The DNA of the CDR3 is TGCGCCAGCAGCCAACGGTCAGGGAGGCACTATGGCTACACCTTC. Residues: CASSQRSGRHYGYTF.

This clonotype was detected many times. The J gene is TRBJ2-7, the V gene TRBV7-6, with 7 bases identical to TRBD2. After removal of 5 bases from V and 5 bases from J, the junction contained 21 bases not matched to a gene. The CDR3 is 18 residues long. Germline CDR1 SGHVS, CDR2 FNYEAQ. CDR3 coding DNA: TGTGCCAGCAGCACCCCGCGGGGAGGGGCCGGCATCCACGACGAGCAGTACTTC. Translating gives CASSTPRGGAGIHDEQYF.

This clonotype was seen only a few times. The chain uses TRBV7-9 and TRBJ1-1, with D hard to call. The CDR3 totals 15 residues. Per the germline V gene, CDR1 is SEHNR and CDR2 is FQNEAQ (reference sequence). Trimming stripped 4 bases from V and 5 bases from J, with 17 bases between. The CDR3, as DNA: TGTGCCAGCAGCTCACCCGGGCTCACGGGGACTGAAGCTTTCTTT. Amino acids: CASSSPGLTGTEAFF.

Many counts were recorded for this clonotype. The V and J genes are TRBV24-1 and TRBJ2-2, with 8 positions matching TRBD2. The CDR3 extends over 14 amino acids. Trimming cost V 3 bases and J 6 bases; bases outside gene matches: 2. Germline V gene sequence: CDR1 KGHDR, CDR2 SFDVKD. CDR3 amino acids: CATSDRTSSGELFF. In DNA, the CDR3 is TGTGCCACCAGTGATCGGACTAGCTCCGGGGAGCTGTTTTTT.

Many counts were recorded for this clonotype. V is TRBV7-6 and J is TRBJ2-7; 8 nucleotides agree with TRBD1. V lost 6 bases and J lost 3; bases outside the gene matches: 19. Germline CDR1 is SGHVS and CDR2 is FNYEAQ. The CDR3 runs 18 residues. CDR3 sequence reads: CASSSRGLSSGLYYEQYF. CDR3 bases: TGTGCCAGCAGTTCCAGGGGGCTGTCGAGCGGTTTGTACTACGAGCAGTACTTC.

This clonotype was detected ten times or more. CDR3 in DNA: TGTGCCAGCAGGGCGACTAGCGCCCATGAGCAGTTCTTC. Amino acid sequence: CASRATSAHEQFF. This rearrangement joins TRBV6-5 to TRBJ2-1; 8 nucleotides align to TRBD2. CDR1 is MNHEY and CDR2 is SVGAGI in the germline V gene. There are 13 residues in the CDR3. V lost 6 bases and J lost 8; bases outside the gene matches: 6.

In its sample, this clonotype was seen many times. V and J are TRBV28 and TRBJ1-1, with 7 bases lining up with TRBD1. V was clipped by 3 bases and J by 8 bases; unmatched bases: 6. The CDR3 runs 13 residues. CDR1 is MDHEN, CDR2 SYDVKM, per germline. The CDR3 sequence is CASSFTDRAEAFF. The CDR3 nucleotides are TGTGCCAGCAGTTTCACCGACAGGGCGGAAGCTTTCTTT.

This clonotype was picked up many times. This chain links TRBV14 with TRBJ2-5, with D perhaps being TRBD1 or TRBD2 (5 bases each). CDR1 is SGHDN and CDR2 is FVKESK in the germline V gene. Trimming left V 2 bases short and J 4 bases short, with 14 bases between. The CDR3 has 15 amino acids. This CDR3 is CASSQYGTSRETQYF. CDR3 coding DNA: TGTGCCAGCAGCCAATACGGGACCTCACGAGAGACCCAGTACTTC.